This T cell receptor (beta chain) was sequenced during a study of OX40 agonist ivuxolimab in advanced cancers. With respect to the entire study: The costimulatory receptor OX40 (CD134) was targeted by ivuxolimab, a fully human IgG2 agonistic monoclonal antibody. A male proportion of 75% to 85% and a mean age of roughly 58 years, ranging from about 20 to 80, were recorded for the dose-escalation cohort. Of the approximately 54 patients in dose escalation, about 20 had hepatocellular carcinoma, approximately 15 had melanoma, 9 had renal cell carcinoma and 9 had head and neck cancer. The paper describes the monotherapy dose-escalation part (N = 52 patients) of the phase I trial of ivuxolimab. Intravenous ivuxolimab was administered to patients every 2 weeks at six dose levels: 0.01, 0.1, 0.3, 1.5, 3 and 10 mg/kg. Prior anti-PD-1, anti-PD-L1 or anti-CTLA-4 therapy was permitted, and checkpoint inhibitors had been received by about 37% of dose-escalation patients. The point of sequencing TCRbeta in the periphery was to test whether ivuxolimab changed TCR sequence diversity and drove clonal T-cell expansion. Three dose-escalation patients achieved partial responses, one with hepatocellular carcinoma and two with cutaneous melanoma.

Patients with autoimmune disease history or receiving systemic immunosuppression were excluded from the trial. Peripheral blood for TCR sequencing was collected from all dose cohorts at baseline, on cycle 4 day 1, and on cycle 7 day 1. Samples were obtained from an open-label, multicenter, first-in-human phase I dose-escalation trial of ivuxolimab. Adults with locally advanced or metastatic melanoma, renal cell carcinoma, hepatocellular carcinoma or head and neck squamous cell carcinoma were enrolled in the trial. Before TCR sequencing, CD4+ T cells and CD8+ T cells from peripheral blood were sorted into separate populations. For sequencing of the TCRbeta CDR3 region, genomic DNA was extracted from the sorted cells. The immunoSEQ Assay was used to sequence the TCRbeta CDR3 regions. TCRdb's version of the immuneACCESS table is confined to in-frame rearrangements and falls short of the full clone set. An unresolved V gene accounts for under half of the shortfall where checked; the remainder is of unknown origin. For this sample the table gives about 62,000 clones, of which 87% were detected only once. The ten most abundant clones make up under 0.85% of the sample.

The V end loses 11 bases and the J end loses 0 bases, and a stretch of 16 bases separates them. The germline V gene supplies CDR1 ENHRY and CDR2 SYGVKD. CDR3 length: 14 amino acids, cysteine to phenylalanine. Here the CDR3 DNA is all that survives: 42 bases in frame from base 1. A word on this clone: What this receptor recognizes is not known. No base-level quality is on record; no much larger clone is a single base apart.

Summary of the overall study and its limitations: At doses of 0.1 to 3.0 mg/kg, clonal expansion of both CD4+ and CD8+ T cells in blood was seen between baseline and week 6. In the 0.1-3.0 mg/kg groups, partial responders were among the patients with the lowest normalized peripheral clonal expansion, particularly in CD8+ T cells. The antigen specificity of the clonally expanded peripheral T cells was not determined. Low levels of normalized T-cell clonal expansion were also shown by some nonresponding patients. After ivuxolimab, more expanded clones were found on average in CD8+ T cells than in CD4+ T cells.

The sequenced sample was CD4+ or CD8+ T cells sorted from blood, obtained in a trial of the OX40 agonist ivuxolimab. Rearrangement joined TRBV10-3 to TRBJ1-1; no D gene can be assigned with confidence. The receptor was isolated from an adult with an advanced solid tumor such as melanoma, head and neck, liver or kidney cancer. Read as DNA, the sequence is TGTGCCGTCAAGTCGATCAGTATGAACACTGAAGCTTTCTTT. Protein translation: CAVKSISMNTEAFF.